Sequencing of this T cell receptor beta chain was carried out in a study of blood T cell repertoires in COVID-19. Profiling relied on immunoSEQ multiplex PCR, and the TCRdb table lists in-frame clones only, not all of them. The table lists about 140,000 clones, 88% of them singletons. The CDR3 is 15 residues long. Germline V gives CDR1 DFQATT, CDR2 SNEGSKA (reference sequence). V lost 3 bases, J lost 3 bases, and 14 bases lay in between. The chain is built from TRBV20-1 and TRBJ1-4; D unresolved. Sequencing was performed on peripheral blood. This receptor was obtained from a human donor with COVID-19, enrolled during active disease. The donor label of this sample is uncertain. In DNA form, the CDR3 reads TGCAGTGCTAGTTCCGGCGGGGAGGCTAATGAAAAACTGTTTTTT. It is translated as CSASSGGEANEKLFF.